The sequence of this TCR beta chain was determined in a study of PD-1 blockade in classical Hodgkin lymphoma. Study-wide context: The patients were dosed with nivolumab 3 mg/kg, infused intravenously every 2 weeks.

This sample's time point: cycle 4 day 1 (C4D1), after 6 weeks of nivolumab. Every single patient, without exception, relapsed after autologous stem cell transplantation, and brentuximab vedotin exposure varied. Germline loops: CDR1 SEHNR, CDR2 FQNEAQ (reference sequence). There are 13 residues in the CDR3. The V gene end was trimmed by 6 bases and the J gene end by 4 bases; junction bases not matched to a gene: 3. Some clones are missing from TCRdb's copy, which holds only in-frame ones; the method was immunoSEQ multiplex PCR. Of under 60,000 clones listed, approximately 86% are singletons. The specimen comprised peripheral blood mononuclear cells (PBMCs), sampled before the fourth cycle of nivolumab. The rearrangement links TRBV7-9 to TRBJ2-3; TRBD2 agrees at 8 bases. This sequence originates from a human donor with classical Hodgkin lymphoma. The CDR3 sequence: CASSTGGSDTQYF. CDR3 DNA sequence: TGTGCCAGCAGTACGGGAGGGTCAGATACGCAGTATTTT.